Here is one T cell receptor beta chain with its context. This sample stems from a study of T-cell memory formation after mild COVID-19. TCRdb ran MiXCR on the 5' RACE reads and lists one entry per CDR3 protein. Of fewer than 200,000 distinct CDR3 sequences in the sample, 20% to 25% were seen once. The TCR was taken from an adult woman who had mild COVID-19 (a few samples of this study predate the infection). Cell type and time point are not known. The source material was PBMCs or a T cell subset sorted from them (not recorded which).

CDR3 sequence: CASSPDSPGAGELFF. In DNA, the CDR3 is TGCGCCAGCAGCCCAGACAGCCCGGGGGCCGGGGAGCTGTTTTTT. This chain joins TRBV5-1 and TRBJ2-2; TRBD2 might be the D (6 bases). The CDR3 has 15 residues. Germline assignment: CDR1 SGHRS and CDR2 YFSETQ. The V end lost 4 bases, the J end lost 6 bases, and 16 bases lay between the germline ends.